This T cell receptor (beta chain) was documented in a study of cytomegalovirus exposure and HLA in healthy donors. CDR3 size: 17 residues. Trimming stripped 3 bases from V and 0 bases from J, with 17 bases between. Germline assignment: CDR1 KGHSH and CDR2 LQKENI. Notes on this clone: Its matching antigen is unknown.

Each of the donors was a healthy bone marrow donor. Study-level points and caveats: According to a later analysis, most TCR beta chains associated with CMV appeared HLA-restricted. Researchers reported that three CMV-associated chains were confirmed in vitro as CMV antigen-specific. Presence/absence analyses assumed roughly uniform sequencing depth across donors.

The PCR ran on 60 Vbeta and 13 Jbeta primers. Profiled with immunoSEQ multiplex PCR; TCRdb holds only in-frame clones, not every one. The data show tens of thousands of clones, over 70% seen once. This receptor was taken from a male donor in good health and CMV-seronegative. This sequence joins TRBV18 and TRBJ1-1; no clear D. Material for sequencing was PBMCs. The CDR3 is CASSPNIGGTLNTEAFF. CDR3 bases: TGTGCCAGCTCACCTAATATTGGAGGTACCCTGAACACTGAAGCTTTCTTT.